This T cell receptor (beta chain) emerged from a study of T cell responses to AZD1222 COVID-19 vaccine. Study-level background: The study pooled second doses at about 4 or about 12 weeks. Study-wide results and caveats: Donors were mostly white British, more females; clonal diversity possibly underestimated. Repertoires were sampled only after the peak T cell response.

Measured with immunoSEQ multiplex PCR; TCRdb has only the in-frame clones, and not every one. This table has roughly 120,000 clones, around 84% appearing once. As to this clone: Its target is not known.

The CDR3 loop spans 16 amino acids. Per germline, CDR1 MDHEN and CDR2 SYDVKM. J was trimmed by 5 bases and V by 6 bases; bases with no gene match: 6. The chain joins TRBV28 to TRBJ2-3, with TRBD2 identical over 15 bases. The specimen comprised peripheral blood, sampled on day 0 of AZD1222 vaccination. The sequence was collected from an adult in good health. The CDR3 here is CASRRTSGRAKDTQYF. For the CDR3, the DNA is TGTGCCAGCAGGCGGACTAGCGGGAGGGCCAAAGATACGCAGTATTTT. The full variable domain, rest sourced from reference TRBV28 and TRBJ2-3, is DVKVTQSSRYLVKRTGEKVFLECVQDMDHENMFWYRQDPGLGLRLIYFSYDVKMKEKGDIPEGYSVSREKKERFSLILESASTNQTSMYLCASRRTSGRAKDTQYFGPGTRLTVL.